This TCR beta chain was identified during a study of T cell changes during pregnancy in multiple sclerosis. TCRdb's copy holds only in-frame clones and misses some; the assay was immunoSEQ multiplex PCR. The data show roughly 99,000 clones, about nine tenths seen once. CDR1 ENHRY and CDR2 SYGVKD come from the germline V gene. The CDR3 consists of 15 residues. The V and J ends lost 4 bases and 1 base respectively, with 10 bases between them. This receptor was obtained from a female donor in good health, enrolled as a control in a pregnancy study. V usage is TRBV10-3 and J usage is TRBJ2-2; possibly TRBD2 for D (5 bases). The sequenced sample was peripheral blood, obtained in the third trimester of pregnancy. In DNA, the CDR3 is TGTGCCATCAGTGTGTCAGCGGAGAACACCGGGGAGCTGTTTTTT. Its translation: CAISVSAENTGELFF.